These 20 T cell receptor beta chains were sequenced from one sample in a study of post-analysis software for immune sequencing data. Findings and caveats of the study: The study found TRBV5-6, TRBV5-1 and TRBV20-1 among five or six TRBV segments more frequent in patients than controls.

Built from TCR beta cDNA, the libraries had unique molecular identifiers in them. TCRdb re-called the PCR reads with MiXCR, one entry per CDR3 protein. Here the sample spans roughly 570,000 distinct CDR3 sequences, around 34% being singletons. These receptors lack a known antigen. Sequencing was done on a sample of blood. The receptors derive from a girl aged 2-17 years with multiple sclerosis.

The chain carries TRBV7-9 and TRBJ1-6; TRBD1 aligns across 7 bases. Per germline, CDR1 SEHNR and CDR2 FQNEAQ (reference sequence). This CDR3 spans 15 amino acids. V trimming: 1 base; J trimming: 9 bases; junction bases outside the gene matches: 6. The CDR3: CASSLVSGQSSPLHF. CDR3 bases: TGTGCCAGCAGCTTAGTGTCGGGACAGAGTTCACCCCTCCACTTT.

A few counts support this clonotype. The chain recombines TRBV6-1 with TRBJ2-3, with 7 nucleotides matching TRBD1. With V trimmed by 6 bases and J by 0 bases, 12 bases remained unmatched. Germline values: CDR1 MNHNS, CDR2 SASEGT. CDR3 length equals 17 residues. The CDR3 loop reads CASSPKRGRTSTDTQYF. CDR3 sequence (DNA): TGTGCCAGCAGCCCTAAGAGGGGGCGAACGAGCACAGATACGCAGTATTTT.

V and J are TRBV11-2 and TRBJ2-3, with 7 bases aligning to TRBD2. The CDR3 is 15 residues long. Trimming removed 1 base from V and 6 bases from J; junction bases left unmatched: 7. Germline lookup yields CDR1 SGHAT and CDR2 FQNNGV. The CDR3 sequence is CASSLVGVSGDTQYF. The DNA of the CDR3 is TGTGCCAGCAGCTTAGTAGGGGTTAGCGGGGATACGCAGTATTTT.

The V gene is TRBV4-1, the J gene TRBJ1-1; the D gene is possibly TRBD1 (5 bases). Trimming shortened V by 3 bases and J by 7 bases, and 24 bases separated the two germline ends. The CDR3 is made up of 17 amino acids. The V gene's germline CDR1 is MGHRA and CDR2 YSYEKL. Here the CDR3 reads CASSQVGTGAQTGEAFF. CDR3 DNA sequence: TGCGCCAGCAGCCAGGTTGGAACCGGGGCTCAAACGGGTGAAGCTTTCTTT.

This clonotype was counted between two and nine times. The rearrangement joins TRBV7-2 to TRBJ1-2; a possible D gene is TRBD1 (5 bases). The V gene's germline CDR1 is SGHTA and CDR2 FQGNSA. Trimming removed 3 bases at V and 2 bases at J, with 10 bases between. The CDR3 is 14 residues long. Here the CDR3 reads CASSFGWGNYGYTF. The CDR3 nucleotides read TGTGCCAGCAGCTTCGGGTGGGGGAACTATGGCTACACCTTC.

The V and J genes are TRBV7-8 and TRBJ1-2; 7 nucleotides agree with TRBD1. Unmatched junction bases numbered 8, after V lost 4 bases and J lost 0 bases. The length of the CDR3 is 16 residues. Germline-derived CDR1 and CDR2 are SGHVS and FQNEAQ. The CDR3 here is CASSSQEGAANYGYTF. The CDR3 coding sequence is TGTGCCAGCAGCTCCCAAGAGGGGGCAGCTAACTATGGCTACACCTTC.

V usage is TRBV5-1 and J usage is TRBJ2-1; D remains ambiguous. CDR1 SGHRS and CDR2 YFSETQ come from the germline V gene. V lost 4 bases and J lost 0, with 14 bases in between. CDR3 length: 16 residues. Here the CDR3 DNA reads TGCGCCAGCAGCCCCGGCTTGGCTAGCTCCTACAATGAGCAGTTCTTC. Protein product: CASSPGLASSYNEQFF. Full variable domain (outside the CDR3, taken from reference TRBV5-1 and TRBJ2-1): KAGVTQTPRYLIKTRGQQVTLSCSPISGHRSVSWYQQTPGQGLQFLFEYFSETQRNKGNFPGRFSGRQFSNSRSEMNVSTLELGDSALYLCASSPGLASSYNEQFFGPGTRLTVL.

This sequence joins TRBV5-1 and TRBJ1-2; 9 nucleotides match TRBD1. V was pared by 0 bases and J by 6 bases, with 6 bases of the junction left unmatched. Germline V CDR1 and CDR2: SGHRS, YFSETQ. The CDR3 is 15 amino acids. CDR3 coding DNA: TGCGCCAGCAGCTTGGAGCGGACAGGGGTCGATGGCTACACCTTC. Its protein is CASSLERTGVDGYTF.

The chain is built from TRBV20-1 and TRBJ2-1; TRBD2 matches at 8 bases. CDR1 DFQATT and CDR2 SNEGSKA come from the germline V gene (reference sequence). The CDR3 consists of 15 residues. The trim removed 3 bases at V and 3 bases at J, leaving 7 bases unmatched. CDR3 in DNA: TGCAGTGCTAGGGAAGGACTAGCCGACTACAATGAGCAGTTCTTC. Translated, it gives CSAREGLADYNEQFF.

For this clonotype: One end of the junction fails to match germline, which may point to a read error. V and J are TRBV9 and TRBJ1-1; D not certain. This CDR3 region has 15 residues. CDR1 is SGDLS, CDR2 YYNGEE, per germline. CDR3 residues: CASSVGLLTNTGAFF. DNA of the CDR3: TGTGCCAGCAGCGTAGGTCTACTGACTAACACTGGAGCTTTCTTT.

This clonotype was seen a few times. CDR3 DNA sequence: TGTGCCAGCAATCCGGGACAGGGAAGCTATGGCTACACCTTC. It specifies CASNPGQGSYGYTF. The chain couples TRBV6-5 to TRBJ1-2; 9 nucleotides line up with TRBD1. The CDR3 consists of 14 residues. V shed 7 bases and J 4 bases; nucleotides not matched to a gene: 7. The germline V gene has CDR1 MNHEY and CDR2 SVGAGI.

The chain uses TRBV10-3 and TRBJ1-2; 7 positions match TRBD1. Germline CDR1 and CDR2: ENHRY and SYGVKD. CDR3 length: 16 amino acids. The V and J ends lost 0 bases and 3 bases, in that order; junction bases with no gene match: 7. The CDR3 DNA reads TGTGCCATCAGTGAGTCAACAGGGGTACTTGACTATGGCTACACCTTC. Translation gives CAISESTGVLDYGYTF.

This clonotype was counted between two and nine times. The rearrangement joins TRBV6-2 or TRBV6-3 to TRBJ2-3; no clear D gene. Germline V CDR1 and CDR2: MNHEY, SVGEGT. The CDR3 runs 16 residues. Trimming took 4 bases from V and 1 from J, leaving 15 bases between them. CDR3 DNA: TGTGCCAGCAGTTCGGGCCCTCATGGTGGCACAGATACGCAGTATTTT. It encodes CASSSGPHGGTDTQYF.

The CDR3 DNA reads TGCGCCAGCAGCCCCTTGACAGGTAAACACACTGAAGCTTTCTTT. This codes for CASSPLTGKHTEAFF. This chain joins TRBV5-1 and TRBJ1-1, with a weak D call TRBD1 (6 bases). The germline CDR1 and CDR2 sequences are SGHRS and YFSETQ. The CDR3 runs to 15 residues. V lost 4 bases, J lost 3 bases, and 16 bases lay in between.

The chain couples TRBV29-1 to TRBJ2-5, with D possibly matching TRBD2 (5 bases). V was clipped by 7 bases and J by 4 bases, with 16 bases between them. The germline CDR1 and CDR2 sequences are SQVTM and ANQGSEA. This CDR3 has 13 amino acids. CDR3 DNA sequence: TGCAGCGCTACGGTAGCGCTGGGAGAGACCCAGTACTTC. Its protein is CSATVALGETQYF.

The V and J genes are TRBV2 and TRBJ1-1; D is ambiguous. The CDR3 extends over 15 amino acids. With 5 bases removed from V and 1 base from J, the gap between germline ends came to 14 bases. CDR1 and CDR2 from the germline V gene are SNHLY and FYNNEI. CDR3 in amino acids: CASSYRPLGNTEAFF. The CDR3 DNA is TGTGCCAGCAGTTATAGACCCCTAGGGAACACTGAAGCTTTCTTT.

The chain links TRBV10-3 to TRBJ1-2; D is uncertain. V was clipped by 8 bases and J by 13 bases, with 17 bases between them. The CDR3 is made up of 11 amino acids. Germline V gene lookup returns CDR1 ENHRY and CDR2 SYGVKD. The CDR3 DNA reads as TGTGCCATCGCATCCGGGCCTTTGTTCACCTTC. It translates to CAIASGPLFTF.

The chain couples TRBV6-1 to TRBJ2-6; 8 nucleotides agree with TRBD1. With 6 bases clipped from V and 2 bases from J, the junction kept 9 bases outside the gene matches. Germline V CDR1 and CDR2: MNHNS, SASEGT. The CDR3 covers 17 residues. CDR3 protein: CASREIPDRAGANVLTF. In nucleotides, the CDR3 is TGTGCCAGCAGAGAAATACCGGACAGGGCTGGGGCCAACGTCCTGACTTTC.

A remark on this clonotype: This could be a read error, since a much larger clone is one nucleotide away. This sequence joins TRBV7-3 and TRBJ2-7; a weak D match, TRBD1 (6 bases). The CDR3 runs 14 residues. The germline CDR1 and CDR2 sequences are SGHTA and FQGTGA. The CDR3 coding sequence is TGTGCCAGCAGCTTAGACAGGAGCTCCTACGAGCAGGACTTC. Protein: CASSLDRSSYEQDF.

This clonotype has a handful of counts. A much larger clone lies a single base off, so this may be a read error. The chain has TRBV10-3 and TRBJ2-7; 12 bases are a match to TRBD2. The CDR3 sequence is 14 residues long. Losses at the gene ends were 4 bases for V and 7 bases for J; bases not matched to a gene: 5. Germline V gene lookup returns CDR1 ENHRY and CDR2 SYGVKD. The DNA for the CDR3 is TGTGCCATCAGTGGGACTAGCGGGAACAATGAGCAGTACTTC. It encodes CAISGTSGNNEQYF.